These 2 T cell receptor beta chains originate from one sample sequenced in a study of breast tumors, draining lymph nodes, adjacent tissues. Breast cancer patients provided tissue from their axillary draining lymph nodes. TCRdb fed the multiplex PCR reads into MiXCR, producing one record per CDR3 protein. The sample shows fewer than 140,000 distinct CDR3 sequences, more than 25% of them seen only once. Sequenced input: axillary lymph node tissue. Every receptor here comes from a female donor with breast cancer. Some clones in this sample may be carry-over from other donors' samples.

Many counts were recorded for this clonotype. The CDR3 sequence is CASSSRPGSRSEKLFF. CDR3 in DNA: TGTGCCAGCAGCTCCAGACCAGGGTCCCGAAGTGAAAAACTGTTTTTT. This chain joins TRBV7-8 and TRBJ1-4, with D perhaps matching TRBD1 (5 bases). Germline V CDR1 and CDR2: SGHVS, FQNEAQ. CDR3 length: 16 amino acids. Trimming removed 4 bases at V and 7 bases at J, with 19 bases between.

This clonotype has only a few counts. This clone may be a read error of a much larger clone one base away. This sequence joins TRBV12-3 or TRBV12-4 and TRBJ1-2; D not resolved. This CDR3 region has 13 residues. V was pared by 3 bases and J by 3 bases, with 8 bases between. CDR3 DNA: TGTGCCAGCAGTTTCGTCCTCCACTATGGCTACACCTTC. It yields the protein CASSFVLHYGYTF.